This T cell receptor beta chain was found in a study of cytomegalovirus exposure and HLA in healthy donors. Study outcomes and limitations: Researchers reported in a later analysis that a missense DCLRE1C variant was tied to TCR beta V- and J-gene trimming. HLA restriction was apparent for most CMV-associated TCR beta chains in a later analysis. With high specificity and sensitivity, the classifier reportedly diagnosed cytomegalovirus status.

Amplification used 60 Vbeta primers and 13 Jbeta primers. This table comes from immunoSEQ multiplex PCR, and its TCRdb copy is limited to in-frame clones, with some not included. The sample carries approximately 150,000 clones, 85% recorded once. The CDR3 spans 17 residues. The V and J ends lost 4 bases and 4 bases, in that order; junction bases with no gene match: 12. The V gene's germline CDR1 is MGHRA and CDR2 YSYEKL. In regard to this clone: Its target is unknown.

Sequencing was carried out using PBMCs. The chain links TRBV4-1 to TRBJ2-1, with TRBD1 matching over 8 bases. This clonotype originated in a man aged 25 to 45 in good health and CMV-seropositive. CDR3 loop: CASSPVFPGQAYNEQFF. In DNA, the CDR3 is TGCGCCAGCAGCCCGGTATTTCCGGGACAGGCATACAATGAGCAGTTCTTC.